Sequencing of this T cell receptor beta chain was carried out in a study of cytomegalovirus exposure and HLA in healthy donors (dated by TCRdb to 2016 to 2017). Looking at the study overall: An earlier analysis of approximately 640 of the donors reported roughly 270 Gb of sequence data and 117 million unique TCR beta sequences from some 180 million T cells. Approximately 300 gigabases of sequencing data and tens of millions of unique TCR sequences were included in an early release covering under 650 HLA-typed donors. Among the roughly 410 genotyped donors, approximately 77% belonged to the genetic ancestry cluster associated with self-reported Caucasian donors. The study aimed to test whether signatures of past pathogen exposure could be identified by cataloging public T cell receptors. The study used immunosequencing to profile the T cell repertoires of 666 subjects and linked those repertoires to cytomegalovirus serostatus. A separate validation cohort of over a hundred different subjects was used in addition to the 666-subject first cohort. To predict cytomegalovirus infection status, the study combined high-throughput TCR immunosequencing, statistical association of individual TCRs with disease status, and machine learning. A later analysis re-examined previously published TCR beta repertoires from more than 650 donors and added high-resolution HLA genotyping to investigate patterns of TCR occurrence. Rather than using new phenotypic data, the later analysis identified candidate immune exposures from TCR beta sequences and from how often those sequences occurred across donors. An earlier analysis of about 600 of the donors used high-throughput TCR beta sequencing to judge whether each TCR beta V gene segment behaved as functional or pseudogenic. Donor age, sex, ethnicity and CMV serostatus were collected together with the repertoire data. A later genetic analysis took genome-wide SNP genotypes for about 55% of the 666 donors and used that subset as a discovery cohort. Every repertoire in the discovery cohort had been generated on one and the same sequencing platform. Class I and class II HLA loci were covered by the typing at four-digit resolution. The number of donors typed differed by locus, with 629-630 for A, B, C, DRB1 and DQB1, around 520 for DQA1, nearly 610 for DPA1, and around 430 for DPB1. Four or five DR-DQ haplotypes were treated as single units for association and clustering because of strong linkage in the cohort. On average, around 230,000 unique TCR beta nucleotide sequences were sequenced per donor among fewer than 500 genotyped donors of the cohort, with roughly a sixth of those sequences being non-productive.

About this clone: No antigen is known for it. Base qualities are not at hand, and no much larger clone is one base apart.

In total, approximately 610 healthy bone marrow donors made up the cohort. Cohort members were all nominally healthy when sampled, although unrecorded immune exposures were likely present. The donor tested CMV seronegative, placing the donor among the approximately 400 seronegative members of the cohort. A peripheral blood sample was collected from each donor, and TCR beta sequencing was performed on peripheral blood mononuclear cells. Genomic DNA was extracted from the blood cell samples with the Qiagen DNeasy Blood Extraction Kit. Library method: the immunoSEQ multiplex PCR assay. The multiplex PCR relied on a mix of 60 forward primers for TCR Vbeta segments and 13 reverse primers for TCR Jbeta segments. The CDR3 region of rearranged TCR beta genes was amplified from genomic DNA by a multiplex PCR assay. The amplified TCR beta libraries were sequenced on the Illumina HiSeq System as 87-base-pair reads. Concerning the study's data processing: Across the roughly 640 repertoires, a later analysis counted tens of millions of unique TCR beta chains, roughly 11 million of which were shared by at least two donors. Raw reads were error-corrected and collapsed into unique sequences with a nearest-neighbor algorithm that merged closely related sequences to remove PCR and sequencing errors. To assign V, D and J gene segments, CDR3 sequences were aligned to IMGT reference sequences. For a sequence to be retained, a match of at least six nucleotides was required to both a V gene segment and a J gene segment. Rearrangements were classified as productive when the CDR3 lacked stop codons and remained in frame with V and J, and all other rearrangements were classified as non-productive. CDR3 was defined by IMGT convention, running from the second conserved V-encoded cysteine to the conserved J-encoded phenylalanine. In an earlier analysis of around 600 of the donors, sequences lacking an unambiguous match to a single V gene segment were excluded. An earlier analysis of a few hundred of the donors called V segments functional above 56.7% productive rearrangements and segregating when the between-donor standard deviation exceeded 5%. A statistical classification framework was built for diagnosing cytomegalovirus status from the catalog of TCR beta chain sequences. In a later analysis, TCR nucleotide sequences were compared against IMGT/GENE-DB human TR gene sequences so that V and J genes could be assigned. Using the TCRdist pipeline, a later analysis assigned CDR3 sequences along with most-parsimonious VDJ recombination scenarios. In a later analysis, each TCR beta chain was defined by its CDR3 amino acid sequence together with its V-gene family, and reads lacking a unique V-gene family were excluded. In a later analysis, 450 to 600 highly shared, low-generation-probability nucleotide sequences were removed to address suspected cross-contamination and a sequencing artifact. For each public chain, a later analysis derived a clonal expansion index from normalized ranks of inferred template counts within each repertoire. In a later analysis, generation probabilities were computed using a VDJ recombination model fitted to out-of-frame rearrangements, and the results were checked against IGoR. A later analysis scored TCR-TCR, TCR-HLA and TCR-CMV co-occurrence with hypergeometric tests, applying a repertoire-size bias correction to TCR pairs. False discovery rates were estimated in a later analysis by permuting HLA or CMV assignments 20 times. A later analysis grouped co-occurring TCRs with DBSCAN, adding TCRdist sequence similarity when clustering within HLA-allele-positive subsets. Repertoires with fewer than 30,000 or more than 120,000 public chains, plus five repertoires with anomalous nucleotide sharing, were excluded from co-occurrence clustering. Here the immuneACCESS table is served through TCRdb, limited to in-frame sequences with V and J called. Missing clones are a known gap in these copies; in checked studies unresolved V genes cover under half, and the rest lacks a known reason. That table is the source of V, J and clone size, and D and trimming were worked out from the DNA. The sample data list about 120,000 clones, and around 81% of these were observed just once. The top ten constitute 3% to 5% of the sample.

The CDR3, cysteine through phenylalanine, is 16 amino acids long. Of the read, only the CDR3 DNA is kept; its 48 bases are in frame from base 1. According to the germline V gene (reference sequence), CDR1 reads MNHNY and CDR2 reads SVGAGI. Between the V and J ends, shortened by 5 bases and 0 bases respectively, the junction contains 11 bases. Overall study outcomes, separate from this receptor: A group of highly shared sequence variants was considered likely to be a technical artifact of the sequencing pipeline. A later analysis found that TCR association rates varied across HLA loci, with DRB1 alleles showing the most associated TCRs and HLA-C alleles the fewest. This cohort had only TCR beta chains sequenced, and the lack of alpha or paired-chain data limited which features could be detected. Compared with the roughly 700-donor mean, donors in an Asian-associated ancestry cluster had fewer N-insertions in productive TCRs, according to a later genetic analysis. In a later analysis, HLA-associated TCR beta chains were found to be more clonally expanded and to have lower generation probabilities than equally common non-associated chains. Sequencing depth was assumed to be roughly uniform across donors in the presence/absence analyses, though that assumption may not hold. A later analysis found that most CMV-associated TCR beta chains appeared HLA-restricted, with HLA associations seemingly driven largely by CMV exposure. In the study, around 150 TCR beta chains were listed as associated with cytomegalovirus. Linkage disequilibrium might explain the correlated functional status among segregating V segments, but an unknown experimental factor could not be ruled out. A further reported finding was that TCR beta sequences accurately predicted the HLA-A and HLA-B alleles for most subjects in the first cohort. The authors suggested that the approach could potentially be extended to other disease states and immunological phenotypes. Immune exposure information for the cohort was limited to CMV serostatus. Because HLA typing was unavailable for some donors at each locus, only the typed subset was used in association tests. Assigning TCR associations to individual alleles was difficult when HLA alleles, especially DR and DQ, strongly co-occurred. The classifier was reported to diagnose cytomegalovirus status with high specificity and sensitivity in both the original and validation cohorts. Across donors, most TCR sequences were observed very rarely, whereas some public TCRs were present in many individuals. In an earlier analysis of 587 of the donors, most TCR beta V segments appeared in productive rearrangements about 87% or about 30% of the time, broadly matching IMGT annotations. The earlier analysis of some 560 of the donors excluded some 15 rarely observed V segments, including chromosome 9 orphons, because counts were too low. A few of the identified cytomegalovirus-associated TCR beta chains were confirmed in vitro to be specific for cytomegalovirus antigens. Some IMGT-functional V segments, including TRBV6-2 and TRBV6-3, could not be told apart with the 87-base-pair reads, so those segments were excluded. In a later analysis, about 17,000 TCR beta sequences were associated with specific HLA alleles at a false discovery rate of 0.05. Several of the top co-occurrence clusters appeared to be linked to parvovirus B19, influenza, CMV and Epstein-Barr virus, according to a later analysis. An association between a missense DCLRE1C variant and V-gene and J-gene trimming of TCR beta chains was found in a later genetic analysis and replicated in an independent cohort.

The chain is assembled from TRBV6-6 and TRBJ1-6; the D gene cannot be named for sure. This receptor was taken from a woman younger than 45 in good health and CMV-seronegative. Sequenced sample: PBMCs. Read as DNA, the sequence is TGTGCCAGCAGTCAGCCGGGTAGCTCCTATAATTCACCCCTCCACTTT. Its amino acids are CASSQPGSSYNSPLHF.